These T cell receptor beta chains were read from a single sample in a study of shared clonotypes between healthy human individuals. The table came from immunoSEQ multiplex PCR; TCRdb's copy has only in-frame clones and leaves some out. The sample consists of over a million clones, approximately 96% of them appearing once. The sequencing input was naive CD4+ T cells sorted from blood. The receptors were sampled from a man aged 25-45 years in good health. Both conserved end residues are part of each CDR3. D genes are given only for firm matches. The listing skips clone size in some rows; elsewhere it reads once, few, many or a size class.

J gene,clone size,D gene,V gene,CDR3 protein,CDR3 DNA
TRBJ1-4,NA,TRBD1,TRBV6-1,CATKGQENEKLFF,TGTGCCACCAAAGGACAGGAGAATGAAAAACTGTTTTTT
TRBJ2-7,NA,TRBD1,TRBV2,CASSSRRTGAREQYF,TGTGCCAGCAGCTCCCGGAGGACAGGGGCTAGGGAGCAGTACTTC
TRBJ2-5,NA,TRBD2,TRBV6-1,CASIRGERIGETQYF,TGTGCCAGCATCCGGGGGGAGAGGATTGGAGAGACCCAGTACTTC
TRBJ1-1,once,NA,TRBV14,CASSHSGARAFF,TGTGCCAGCAGCCACTCGGGGGCAAGAGCTTTCTTT
TRBJ1-2,NA,NA,TRBV4-1,CASSQVDEGFEIANYGYTF,TGCGCCAGCAGCCAAGTCGATGAGGGATTTGAGATAGCTAACTATGGCTACACCTTC
TRBJ2-3,NA,TRBD2,TRBV9,CASSDLRAGETDTQYF,TGTGCCAGCAGCGACCTCCGAGCGGGAGAAACGGATACGCAGTATTTT
TRBJ2-5,NA,TRBD2,TRBV7-9,CASSLGIAGEETQYF,TGTGCCAGCAGCTTAGGGATCGCGGGGGAAGAGACCCAGTACTTC
TRBJ2-5,NA,TRBD2,TRBV5-4,CASSSAGTMKKETQYF,TGTGCCAGCAGCTCAGCCGGGACTATGAAGAAAGAGACCCAGTACTTC
TRBJ1-3,NA,NA,TRBV30,CAWGDRSSSGNTIYF,TGTGCCTGGGGGGACCGCTCGAGCTCTGGAAACACCATATATTTT
TRBJ1-1,NA,NA,TRBV29-1,CSVSLGGNTEAFF,TGCAGCGTTTCGCTCGGGGGGAACACTGAAGCTTTCTTT
TRBJ2-1,NA,NA,TRBV27,CASGGRGRALNNEQFF,TGTGCCAGCGGGGGTCGGGGGCGAGCCTTAAACAATGAGCAGTTCTTC
TRBJ1-1,NA,TRBD1,TRBV18,CASSPLGQGDTEAFF,TGTGCCAGCTCACCACTCGGACAGGGGGACACTGAAGCTTTCTTT
TRBJ2-3,NA,NA,TRBV5-6,CASSWGHQSTDTQYF,TGTGCCAGCAGCTGGGGACACCAGAGCACAGATACGCAGTATTTT
TRBJ2-6,NA,NA,TRBV15,CATSRDHLGAGANVLTF,TGTGCCACCAGCAGAGATCATTTAGGGGCTGGGGCCAACGTCCTGACTTTC
TRBJ2-2,NA,NA,TRBV12-5,CASGLVAQNTGELFF,TGTGCTAGTGGTTTGGTAGCACAGAACACCGGGGAGCTGTTTTTT
TRBJ1-4,NA,NA,TRBV6-1,CASSDHLEEKLFF,TGTGCCAGCAGTGACCACCTGGAGGAAAAACTGTTTTTT
TRBJ2-2,once,TRBD2,TRBV28,CASSSPVGLAATGELFF,TGTGCCAGCAGTTCCCCGGTGGGACTAGCTGCCACCGGGGAGCTGTTTTTT
TRBJ2-4,NA,NA,TRBV30,CAWSAGLQGIQYF,TGTGCCTGGAGTGCGGGACTCCAGGGGATTCAGTACTTC
TRBJ2-7,NA,TRBD1,TRBV5-1,CASSLFAGQGSYEQYF,TGCGCCAGCAGTCTATTTGCGGGACAGGGGTCCTACGAGCAGTACTTC
TRBJ2-3,NA,TRBD1,TRBV14,CASSQEGTGTLRDTQYF,TGTGCCAGCAGCCAAGAAGGGACAGGGACTCTAAGGGATACGCAGTATTTT
TRBJ2-7,NA,TRBD2,TRBV11-2,CASSFGGRSLEQYF,TGTGCCAGCAGCTTCGGCGGGAGGTCCCTAGAGCAGTACTTC
TRBJ2-7,once,TRBD2,TRBV19,CASSRAGGRYEQYF,TGTGCCAGTAGTAGGGCGGGAGGTCGGTACGAGCAGTACTTC
TRBJ2-7,NA,TRBD2,TRBV28,CASGASGRIYYEQYF,TGTGCCAGCGGGGCTAGCGGGAGAATTTATTACGAGCAGTACTTC
TRBJ2-2,NA,NA,TRBV6-5,CASSYRSPANTGELFF,TGTGCCAGCAGTTACAGGTCACCAGCGAACACCGGGGAGCTGTTTTTT
TRBJ1-1,NA,NA,TRBV7-3,CASSLYGSQESEAFF,TGTGCCAGCAGCTTATATGGGTCACAGGAGAGCGAAGCTTTCTTT
TRBJ2-1,NA,TRBD1,TRBV2,CASSPGTVYNEQFF,TGTGCCAGCAGTCCCGGGACAGTGTACAATGAGCAGTTCTTC
TRBJ1-5,NA,TRBD1,TRBV2,CASSVARGNTQPQHF,TGTGCCAGCAGTGTGGCCAGGGGGAACACTCAGCCCCAGCATTTT
TRBJ2-5,NA,NA,TRBV5-5,CASSLGHFETQYF,TGTGCCAGCAGCTTAGGCCATTTTGAGACCCAGTACTTC
TRBJ2-5,once,TRBD2,TRBV28,CASRAGGRETQYF,TGTGCCAGCAGAGCGGGAGGGCGGGAGACCCAGTACTTC
TRBJ2-1,once,NA,TRBV28,CASSLPGVDPNEQFF,TGTGCCAGCAGTTTACCGGGAGTGGACCCCAATGAGCAGTTCTTC
TRBJ2-7,NA,NA,TRBV7-9,CASSIPGRKSYEQYF,TGTGCCAGCAGCATACCGGGACGGAAGTCCTACGAGCAGTACTTC
TRBJ2-5,NA,TRBD1,TRBV9,CASSVGTGGLETQYF,TGTGCCAGCAGCGTGGGGACAGGGGGCCTAGAGACCCAGTACTTC
TRBJ2-5,few,TRBD2,TRBV29-1,CSVSGLAGVLETQYF,TGCAGCGTTAGCGGACTAGCGGGAGTTCTGGAGACCCAGTACTTC
TRBJ2-5,NA,TRBD2,TRBV2,CASKILAGVQETQYF,TGTGCCAGCAAGATTTTAGCGGGAGTCCAAGAGACCCAGTACTTC